This T cell receptor (beta chain) was retrieved from a study of human T cells and chemical hapten exposure. Study in general: The study enrolled mostly female patients with alopecia areata, totalis or universalis. The study, taken as a whole, reports: Expanded TCRs were compared with controls, and the expanded TCRs formed significantly more large CDR3 similarity clusters.

The CDR3 covers 15 residues. Germline lookup yields CDR1 MNHNS and CDR2 SASEGT. Trimming removed 6 bases at V and 0 bases at J, with 9 bases between. With respect to this clonotype: Its antigen is not identified.

Time point defined: patch test 1, 2 weeks after DPC sensitization. The sample's treatment: therapeutic diphenylcyclopropenone sensitization with weekly scalp DPC. TCRdb independently ran MiXCR on the RACE reads; one entry per CDR3 protein. This sample has roughly 190,000 distinct CDR3 sequences, with 20% to 25% found just once. The receptor's source is a woman aged 45-65 years with alopecia areata. Some clones in this sample may be carry-over from other donors' samples. Sequenced here: whole blood, sampled in connection with sensitization to the hapten diphenylcyclopropenone (DPC). The chain carries TRBV6-1 and TRBJ2-6; tentatively, D is TRBD2 (5 bases). In DNA, the CDR3 is TGTGCCAGCAGAGTGACTACCTCTGGGGCCAACGTCCTGACTTTC. It encodes CASRVTTSGANVLTF.